This passage covers 6 T cell receptor beta chains from one sample sequenced in a study of shared clonotypes between healthy human individuals. Using immunoSEQ multiplex PCR, the repertoire was profiled, and TCRdb retains in-frame clones only, with some absent. This sample has about 1,800,000 clones, with less than 95% found just once. Naive CD8 cells were CD45RO-negative, positively selected for CCR7, excluding terminally differentiated effector memory CD45RA+ cells. The sequenced sample was naive CD8+ T cells sorted from blood. All receptors come from a man aged 18 to 29 in good health.

This clone was detected only once. V and J are TRBV19 and TRBJ2-7; no clear D gene. The germline gives CDR1 LNHDA, CDR2 SQIVND (reference sequence). With 10 bases removed from V and 3 bases from J, the gap between germline ends came to 19 bases. The CDR3 is made up of 14 amino acids. The CDR3 is CATAAAVTFYEQYF. The CDR3 DNA follows: TGTGCCACCGCCGCGGCTGTTACGTTCTACGAGCAGTACTTC.

This clone was recorded only once. The chain couples TRBV2 to TRBJ2-1; D unresolved. Trimming took 7 bases from V and 6 from J, leaving 16 bases between them. Germline lookup yields CDR1 SNHLY and CDR2 FYNNEI. This CDR3 is built from 14 residues. CDR3 residues: CASMLIAPSNEQFF. The CDR3, as DNA: TGTGCCAGCATGCTGATAGCACCTAGCAATGAGCAGTTCTTC.

The V and J genes are TRBV4-1 and TRBJ2-1, with D perhaps matching TRBD2 (6 bases). CDR1 is MGHRA and CDR2 is YSYEKL in the germline V gene. This CDR3 contains 16 residues. Between the trimmed V and J ends, which lost 5 bases and 0 bases, there was a span of 14 bases. The DNA of the CDR3 is TGCGCCAGCAGCTATCGGGACTCCAGCTCCTACAATGAGCAGTTCTTC. It translates to CASSYRDSSSYNEQFF.

The rearrangement links TRBV15 to TRBJ2-2; no clear D gene. V lost 4 bases and J 11 bases, leaving 11 bases between the germline ends. Looked up from germline, CDR1 is LNHNV and CDR2 is YYDKDF (reference sequence). The CDR3 sequence is 12 residues long. In DNA, the CDR3 is TGTGCCACCAGCATTGTCCCTCTCGAGCTGTTTTTT. Its translation: CATSIVPLELFF.

This chain's CDR3 is CASSVGFESSYNSPLHF. The CDR3, as DNA: TGTGCCAGCAGCGTAGGGTTTGAGAGCTCCTATAATTCACCCCTCCACTTT. The chain uses TRBV9 and TRBJ1-6; D not resolved. Germline V CDR1 and CDR2: SGDLS, YYNGEE. The V end lost 0 bases, the J end lost 0 bases, and 10 bases lay between the germline ends. CDR3 length equals 17 residues.

This clone showed up just a few times. The V gene is TRBV6-8, the J gene TRBJ1-2; no clear D. Germline V gene sequence: CDR1 MNHGY, CDR2 SAAAGT. CDR3 length: 16 residues. V was cut by 5 bases and J by 4 bases, with 20 bases left in between. CDR3 in DNA: TGTGCCAGCAGTCGGGATGAACGCTCTAAGACCTATGGCTACACCTTC. Translating gives CASSRDERSKTYGYTF.